These 25 T cell receptor beta chains were sequenced from one sample in a study of OX40 agonist ivuxolimab in advanced cancers. TCRdb's table, derived via immunoSEQ multiplex PCR, lists solely in-frame clones and lacks some. The table lists more than 12,000 clones, about 86% of them singletons. This specimen was CD4+ or CD8+ T cells sorted from blood, taken in a trial of the OX40 agonist ivuxolimab. These TCRs come from an adult with an advanced solid tumor such as melanoma, head and neck, liver or kidney cancer.

The rearrangement uses TRBV11-2 and TRBJ1-1, with a possible D match to TRBD1 (5 bases). The CDR3 runs to 14 residues. V lost 1 base, J lost 11 bases, and 17 bases lay in between. Per germline, CDR1 SGHAT and CDR2 FQNNGV. The CDR3 spells CASSLGRGRYVAFF. For the CDR3, the DNA is TGTGCCAGCAGCTTAGGGAGGGGCCGTTATGTGGCTTTCTTT.

The V gene is TRBV7-2, the J gene TRBJ2-3; possible D gene TRBD2, 6 bases. The CDR3 runs to 16 residues. The germline V gene has CDR1 SGHTA and CDR2 FQGNSA. V shed 4 bases and J shed 3 bases, with 17 bases lying between them. The CDR3, as DNA: TGTGCCAGCAGCTCCCCTAACCTAGCGAGGACAGATACGCAGTATTTT. Translating gives CASSSPNLARTDTQYF.

The chain has TRBV4-2 and TRBJ2-7, with TRBD1 matching over 10 bases. Germline V gene lookup returns CDR1 LGHNA and CDR2 YNFKEQ. CDR3 size: 14 residues. Trimming cost V 1 base and J 5 bases; bases outside gene matches: 2. The CDR3 is CASSQATGGDEQYF. In DNA form, the CDR3 reads TGTGCCAGCAGCCAAGCGACAGGGGGCGACGAGCAGTACTTC.

The sample holds a few counts of this clone. The V gene is TRBV29-1, the J gene TRBJ1-1, with no clear D. With 6 bases removed from V and 1 base from J, the gap between germline ends came to 9 bases. CDR3 length: 12 amino acids. The V gene's germline CDR1 is SQVTM and CDR2 ANQGSEA. CDR3 in DNA: TGCAGCGTCGAGTTGGGGAACACTGAAGCTTTCTTT. Its protein product is CSVELGNTEAFF.

This clone was observed a few times. V is TRBV6-5 and J is TRBJ1-6, with D perhaps TRBD1 (5 bases). Germline V gene sequence: CDR1 MNHEY, CDR2 SVGAGI. The length of the CDR3 is 14 residues. Trimming removed 7 bases from V and 10 bases from J, with 17 bases in between. The CDR3 spells CASMDRRGYSPLHF. In nucleotides, the CDR3 is TGTGCCAGCATGGACCGCCGGGGGTACTCACCCCTCCACTTT.

This chain joins TRBV10-3 and TRBJ2-2; tentatively, D is TRBD1 (5 bases). Trimming took 8 bases from V and 6 from J, leaving 16 bases between them. Germline V CDR1 and CDR2: ENHRY, SYGVKD. CDR3 length: 14 residues. Here the CDR3 DNA reads TGTGCCATCGGGCCCGGAACAGGCCCCGGGGAGCTGTTTTTT. Amino acids: CAIGPGTGPGELFF.

This clone was recorded only once. The chain uses TRBV4-2 and TRBJ2-6, with 14 bases identical to TRBD2. The V gene's germline CDR1 is LGHNA and CDR2 YNFKEQ. The V and J ends lost 5 bases and 4 bases, in that order; junction bases with no gene match: 4. The CDR3 runs to 17 residues. As DNA, the CDR3 is TGTGCCAGCAGCGTTGGGACTAGCGGGGGAGGGGCCAACGTCCTGACTTTC. Translated: CASSVGTSGGGANVLTF.

The chain uses TRBV6-5 and TRBJ2-7; D is perhaps TRBD1 (5 bases). V lost 4 bases to trimming and J lost 1 base, with 14 bases between them. This CDR3 has 15 amino acids. Looked up from germline, CDR1 is MNHEY and CDR2 is SVGAGI. CDR3 loop: CASSSRQLRSYEQYF. CDR3 DNA: TGTGCCAGCAGTTCTCGACAGTTAAGATCCTACGAGCAGTACTTC.

The chain combines TRBV6-1 with TRBJ1-1; D is uncertain. CDR1 is MNHNS, CDR2 SASEGT, per germline. CDR3 length: 15 residues. Trimming took 7 bases from V and 1 from J, leaving 16 bases between them. CDR3 protein: CASTVDRSGNTEAFF. Here the CDR3 DNA reads TGTGCCAGCACCGTGGACCGTTCAGGGAACACTGAAGCTTTCTTT.

This chain connects TRBV5-1 to TRBJ2-2; D remains unclear. Trimming removed 0 bases at V and 1 base at J, with 10 bases between. The CDR3 contains 16 residues. The germline gives CDR1 SGHRS, CDR2 YFSETQ. The CDR3 region is CASSLAVRENTGELFF. The CDR3 nucleotides are TGCGCCAGCAGCTTGGCCGTTAGGGAGAACACCGGGGAGCTGTTTTTT.

This clone was found once. The chain has TRBV7-2 and TRBJ2-7; 8 bases agree with TRBD1. This CDR3 region has 14 residues. J lost 7 bases, V lost 5 bases, and 10 bases had no gene match. Germline-derived CDR1 and CDR2 are SGHTA and FQGNSA. The CDR3 nucleotides read TGTGCCAGCAGCCCTCTCAGGGGGCAGAGTGAGCAGTACTTC. Encoded protein: CASSPLRGQSEQYF.

This chain connects TRBV19 to TRBJ1-1; D gene ambiguous. Between the trimmed V and J ends, which lost 5 bases and 1 base, there was a span of 11 bases. This CDR3 contains 14 residues. Germline CDR1 is LNHDA and CDR2 is SQIVND (reference sequence). CDR3 DNA sequence: TGTGCCAGTAGTCTTGGAGGCCCGAACACTGAAGCTTTCTTT. Amino acids: CASSLGGPNTEAFF.

The V and J genes are TRBV9 and TRBJ1-5; D is ambiguous. The CDR3 runs to 14 residues. Germline-derived CDR1 and CDR2 are SGDLS and YYNGEE. V lost 3 bases and J lost 1, with 8 bases in between. The CDR3 region has the DNA TGTGCCAGCAGCGGTCGGGGAAGCAATCAGCCCCAGCATTTT. Its translation: CASSGRGSNQPQHF.

The chain links TRBV11-2 to TRBJ2-7; D is ambiguous. In germline, CDR1 is SGHAT, CDR2 FQNNGV. V was pared by 6 bases and J by 0 bases, with 9 bases between. The CDR3 sequence is 13 residues long. DNA for the CDR3: TGTGCCAGCAGGCCGGAGAGCTCCTACGAGCAGTACTTC. Residues: CASRPESSYEQYF. Using reference TRBV11-2 and TRBJ2-7 for the parts outside the CDR3, the full variable domain is EAGVAQSPRYKIIEKRQSVAFWCNPISGHATLYWYQQILGQGPKLLIQFQNNGVVDDSQLPKDRFSAERLKGVDSTLKIQPAKLEDSAVYLCASRPESSYEQYFGPGTRLTVT.

CDR3 residues: CASSLGGETHPGQYF. The CDR3 DNA reads TGTGCCAGCAGCCTTGGGGGTGAAACCCACCCGGGGCAGTACTTC. The chain carries TRBV14 and TRBJ2-7; D is possibly TRBD1 or TRBD2 (5 bases each). Trimming removed 4 bases at V and 9 bases at J, with 22 bases between. Looked up from germline, CDR1 is SGHDN and CDR2 is FVKESK. The CDR3 is 15 amino acids.

V usage is TRBV25-1 and J usage is TRBJ2-5; a weak D match, TRBD2 (5 bases). CDR3 length: 13 amino acids. CDR1 is MGHDK, CDR2 SYGVNS, per germline. Between the trimmed V and J ends, which lost 4 bases and 1 base, there was a span of 7 bases. The CDR3 loop is CASSAGSQETQYF. CDR3 sequence (DNA): TGTGCCAGCAGTGCGGGGAGCCAAGAGACCCAGTACTTC. Together with reference TRBV25-1 and TRBJ2-5, the CDR3 gives the full variable domain: EADIYQTPRYLVIGTGKKITLECSQTMGHDKMYWYQQDPGMELHLIHYSYGVNSTEKGDLSSESTVSRIRTEHFPLTLESARPSHTSQYLCASSAGSQETQYFGPGTRLLVL.

The J gene is TRBJ2-7, the V gene TRBV5-1; D is unresolved. CDR3 length equals 13 residues. The V end was cut by 3 bases, the J end by 2 bases, with 9 bases between. From germline, CDR1 is SGHRS and CDR2 YFSETQ. The CDR3 sequence is CASSSQSAYEQYF. CDR3 nucleotides: TGCGCCAGCAGCTCCCAATCAGCCTACGAGCAGTACTTC.

J is TRBJ2-7 and V is TRBV13, with 7 bases matching TRBD2. Looked up from germline, CDR1 is PRHDT and CDR2 is FYEKMQ (reference sequence). V shed 4 bases, J shed 0 bases, and the junction held 9 bases outside the gene matches. This CDR3 comprises 16 residues. The CDR3 reads CASSSGGKIGSYEQYF. As DNA, the CDR3 is TGTGCCAGCAGCTCCGGGGGGAAGATAGGCTCCTACGAGCAGTACTTC.

The chain recombines TRBV19 with TRBJ2-3, with D perhaps TRBD1 (5 bases). V was pared by 3 bases and J by 0 bases, with 10 bases between. This CDR3 comprises 15 residues. Germline CDR1 LNHDA, CDR2 SQIVND (reference sequence). This chain's CDR3 is CASSISRASTDTQYF. Here the CDR3 DNA reads TGTGCCAGTAGTATTTCCAGGGCTAGCACAGATACGCAGTATTTT.

J is TRBJ2-2 and V is TRBV7-3, with a possible D match to TRBD2 (6 bases). The V gene lost 6 bases and the J gene lost 5 bases, with 10 bases spanning the gap. The CDR3 covers 13 residues. CDR1 SGHTA and CDR2 FQGTGA come from the germline V gene. The CDR3 DNA is TGTGCCAGCAGACCCAGCGGGACCGGGGAGCTGTTTTTT. Translating gives CASRPSGTGELFF.

This sequence joins TRBV18 and TRBJ1-1; D gene unclear. This CDR3 spans 14 amino acids. CDR1 and CDR2 from the germline V gene are KGHSH and LQKENI. With 0 bases removed from V and 1 base from J, the gap between germline ends came to 6 bases. This chain's CDR3 is CASSPPWTNTEAFF. CDR3 DNA: TGTGCCAGCTCACCACCCTGGACGAACACTGAAGCTTTCTTT.

The chain is built from TRBV11-3 and TRBJ2-3; 9 positions agree with TRBD2. With 1 base clipped from V and 7 bases from J, the junction kept 6 bases outside the gene matches. The CDR3 covers 15 residues. Looked up from germline, CDR1 is SGHNT and CDR2 is YENEEA. This CDR3 is CASSLGGGASNTQYF. The CDR3 region has the DNA TGTGCCAGCAGCTTAGGCGGGGGGGCATCAAATACGCAGTATTTT.

The table lists this clone with a few counts. The chain links TRBV30 to TRBJ2-1, with a possible D match to TRBD2 (6 bases). The CDR3 loop spans 15 amino acids. Germline V gives CDR1 GTSNPN, CDR2 SVGIG (reference sequence). V lost 0 bases and J lost 4, with 13 bases in between. In nucleotides, the CDR3 is TGTGCCTGGAGTGTACGGGGGTCCGGTTACAATGAGCAGTTCTTC. It codes for CAWSVRGSGYNEQFF.

The rearrangement joins TRBV9 to TRBJ2-3; the D is unclear. Germline-derived CDR1 and CDR2 are SGDLS and YYNGEE. CDR3 length equals 12 residues. Trimming took off 3 bases at V and 0 bases at J, with 2 bases between the two ends. CDR3 sequence: CASSASTDTQYF. The CDR3 DNA sequence: TGTGCCAGCAGCGCTAGCACAGATACGCAGTATTTT.

J is TRBJ1-1 and V is TRBV6-1; D gene ambiguous. Germline CDR1 and CDR2: MNHNS and SASEGT. Trimming left V 6 bases short and J 0 bases short, with 8 bases between. This CDR3 is built from 13 residues. The CDR3 coding sequence is TGTGCCAGCAGGGCGGAGTTGAACACTGAAGCTTTCTTT. Amino acids: CASRAELNTEAFF.